This T cell receptor beta chain originates from a study of response to subunit inactivated influenza vaccine. Regarding the study as a whole: Each seasonal flu vaccination may recruit only limited new T cells, authors suggested.

This clonotype was recorded a few times. Its target is unknown. CDR3 length: 12 residues. Germline CDR1 and CDR2: SQVTM and ANQGSEA. Trimming removed 4 bases from V and 2 bases from J, with 9 bases in between. Each CDR3 protein gets one entry after TCRdb re-called the RT-PCR reads with MiXCR. Of 450,000 to 500,000 distinct CDR3 sequences in the sample, roughly 11% were seen once. This sample comprised PBMCs from blood, obtained more than 35 days after vaccination. This rearrangement joins TRBV29-1 to TRBJ2-7; D is unresolved. This TCR derives from a man between 45 and 60 years old who received an inactivated influenza vaccine. CDR3 loop: CSVAEVPYEQYF. The CDR3 coding sequence is TGCAGCGTTGCTGAAGTCCCCTACGAGCAGTACTTC.